This TCR beta chain was identified during a study of cytomegalovirus exposure and HLA in healthy donors. Looking at the study overall: HLA-typed donors contributed some 83 million unique TCRs, which were held in an early data release.

This PCR relied on a set of 60 Vbeta primers and 13 Jbeta primers. TCRdb keeps only in-frame clones here, not all; method: immunoSEQ multiplex PCR. The sample gives around 90,000 clones, 80% of which show up once; 5.5% to 8% is in the top ten. This clone came up once. Its antigen is undetermined. General study points: Sequencing had likely introduced a cluster of highly shared sequence variants as an artifact. Presence/absence analyses supposed approximately even sequencing depth among donors. A prior analysis recorded that most TCR beta V segments were productive about 87% or about 30% of the time.

This sequence originates from a man aged 30-40 years in good health and CMV-seronegative. Sequenced sample: PBMCs.

The CDR3, as DNA: TGTGCCAGCAGCCCCTCAGGGCCCTATGGCTACACCTTC. It yields the protein CASSPSGPYGYTF. J is TRBJ1-2 and V is TRBV7-3; possible D gene TRBD1, 5 bases. V lost 5 bases to trimming and J lost 4 bases, with 11 bases between them. From germline, CDR1 is SGHTA and CDR2 FQGTGA. The CDR3 is made up of 13 amino acids.